There are a few counts of the clone carrying this T cell receptor beta chain. Its antigen is not identified. Deletions cut 1 base from V and 2 bases from J, with 7 bases between. Germline CDR1 SGHTA, CDR2 FQGNSA. This CDR3 is built from 14 residues. This sample is part of a study of response to subunit inactivated influenza vaccine. Study conclusions and caveats: Researchers suggested that each seasonal influenza vaccination recruits few new T cells.

From the RT-PCR reads, TCRdb called clonotypes with MiXCR, one entry per CDR3 protein. Of around 180,000 distinct CDR3 sequences listed, about a tenth are singletons. The V and J genes are TRBV7-2 and TRBJ2-3; D is unclear. Here the sequenced sample was non-naive T cells sorted from PBMCs, taken on the day of vaccination. The source of this sequence is a man aged 45-65 years who received an inactivated influenza vaccine. The chain's CDR3 is CASSLGPFTDTQYF. In nucleotides, the CDR3 is TGTGCCAGCAGCTTAGGTCCCTTCACAGATACGCAGTATTTT.